This TCR beta chain was sequenced for a study of Graves' ophthalmopathy and Graves' hyperthyroidism. Overall study: Peripheral blood collection took place at initial diagnosis, before any treatment.

As concerns this clonotype: The junction departs from the called germline gene at one end, perhaps through a read error.

Patients in the hyperthyroidism group, adults aged 18 to 65, were newly diagnosed, under 2 months' duration. Symptoms, serum thyroxine and TRAb, thyroid ultrasound, and orbital computed tomography formed the diagnostic basis. Germline CDR1 is MNHNS and CDR2 is SASEGT. CDR3 size: 14 residues. RNA transcripts were the template, and TCR beta CDR3 regions were amplified from them. Second-round multiplex PCR came after first-round RT-PCR with HTBI primers. MiXCR, applied by TCRdb to the multiplex PCR reads, yields one record per CDR3 protein. Here the sample spans a few hundred thousand distinct CDR3 sequences, over 20% being singletons.

The V and J genes are TRBV6-1 and TRBJ2-2; 7 bases match TRBD2. The sample comprised peripheral blood. The sequence came from a woman between 18 and 29 years old with stable Graves' hyperthyroidism. CDR3 sequence reads: CASSTGGYTGELVF. DNA of the CDR3: TGTGCCAGCAGTACGGGGGGATACACCGGGGAGCTGGTGTTT.